This T cell receptor (beta chain) was recorded in a study of CD8+ T cells in alopecia areata. Following extraction, RNA underwent reverse transcription to cDNA, which served as the sequencing template. Generated by immunoSEQ multiplex PCR, the TCRdb table keeps only in-frame clones and is missing some. The sample lists 150,000 to 200,000 clones; around 60% were seen once. Trimming stripped 5 bases from V and 1 base from J, with 20 bases between. Germline CDR1 is SEHNR and CDR2 is FQNEAQ (reference sequence). The CDR3 length is 17 residues. Study results and caveats: Only a single nonresponder existed, so baseline CD8+ expansion links stay unclear. Higher clonality and more expanded CD8+ clones appeared in lesional than normal scalp. Scalp clonality and expanded CD8+ clones among the top 100 showed significant decreases with tofacitinib.

Notes on this clone: Antigen unknown.

The sample's treatment: oral pan-JAK inhibitor, 5-10 mg twice daily. The receptor comes from a human donor with alopecia areata. The J gene is TRBJ1-1, the V gene TRBV7-9, with D hard to call. The sample here was CD4+ T cells sorted from blood, taken at week 24, from a patient treated with tofacitinib. Here the CDR3 DNA reads TGTGCCAGCAGCCCTGTTTGGTCGGGCGTGGGGAACACTGAAGCTTTCTTT. This codes for CASSPVWSGVGNTEAFF.